Here is one T cell receptor beta chain with its context. The antigen remains undetermined. The CDR3 runs to 17 residues. Germline loops: CDR1 MNHNY, CDR2 SVGAGI (reference sequence). Libraries of TRB cDNA were made by 5' RACE and carried UMIs. TCRdb reprocessed the 5' RACE reads; each CDR3 protein has one entry and no DNA is given. The sample table includes some 150,000 distinct CDR3 sequences. The data belong to a study of CXCR3-negative and CXCR3-positive naive CD8 T cells. Findings and limits, study-wide: Naive cells that were CXCR3-positive had more hydrophobic TRB CDR3s (compared with CXCR3-negative naive cells).

Sequences were obtained from naive CXCR3+ CD8+ T cells from blood. Indicated subset: CD45RO-CCR7+CD27+CD95- naive CD8+ T cells expressing CXCR3 (TNR3+). The sequence was collected from a human donor in good health. Some clones in this sample may be carry-over from other donors' samples. The rearrangement links TRBV6-6 to TRBJ1-6; the TCRdb D gene call, TRBD1, has no DNA to confirm it. CDR3 protein: CASSYPPQGVLNSPLHF.